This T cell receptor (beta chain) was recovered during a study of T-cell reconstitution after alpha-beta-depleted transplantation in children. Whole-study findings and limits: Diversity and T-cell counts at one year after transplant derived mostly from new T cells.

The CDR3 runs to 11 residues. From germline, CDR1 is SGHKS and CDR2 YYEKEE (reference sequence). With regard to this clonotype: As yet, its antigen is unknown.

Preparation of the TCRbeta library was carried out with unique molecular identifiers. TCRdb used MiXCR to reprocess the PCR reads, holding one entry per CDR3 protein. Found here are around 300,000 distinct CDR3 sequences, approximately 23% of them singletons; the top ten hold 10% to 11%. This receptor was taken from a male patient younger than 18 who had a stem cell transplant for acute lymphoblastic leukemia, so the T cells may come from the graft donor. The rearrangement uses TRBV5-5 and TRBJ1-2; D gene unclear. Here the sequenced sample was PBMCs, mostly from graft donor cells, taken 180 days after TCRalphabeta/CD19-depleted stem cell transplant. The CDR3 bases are TGTGCTACGTATGGGGTTCGGGGCTACACCTTC. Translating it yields CATYGVRGYTF.